The 27 T cell receptor beta chains reported below all come from one sample, sequenced in a study of CD8+CD57+ T cells in acquired aplastic anemia. Patients chosen for sequencing had CD8+CD57+ cells that had expanded, as shown by flow cytometry. TCR beta VDJ and CDR3 profiles were obtained from a genomic DNA template. TCRdb reprocessed the reads via MiXCR and lists one record per CDR3 protein. The table shows 250,000 to 350,000 distinct CDR3 sequences, with approximately 60% occurring only once. The sequenced sample consisted of sorted CD4+, CD8+, or CD8+CD57+ T cells (not recorded which) from PBMCs. The receptors were gathered from a human donor with aplastic anemia.

This clonotype showed up many times. The chain couples TRBV9 to TRBJ1-5, with 7 bases fitting TRBD1. This CDR3 has 14 amino acids. J gave up 7 bases and V 3 bases, and 7 bases lay outside the gene matches. CDR1 is SGDLS, CDR2 YYNGEE, per germline. The CDR3 loop is CASSGNRGSQPQHF. The CDR3 DNA follows: TGTGCCAGCAGCGGAAACAGGGGTTCCCAGCCCCAGCATTTT.

This clonotype was seen ten or more times. The V gene is TRBV20-1, the J gene TRBJ2-5, with 13 bases fitting TRBD2. The V and J ends lost 5 bases and 5 bases, in that order; junction bases with no gene match: 8. The CDR3 is made up of 15 amino acids. Germline V gene lookup returns CDR1 DFQATT and CDR2 SNEGSKA (reference sequence). DNA for the CDR3: TGCAGTGCTCCGAGTCGGGGACTAGCGGGGGAGACCCAGTACTTC. Its protein product is CSAPSRGLAGETQYF.

The chain carries TRBV20-1 and TRBJ1-4; no firm D call. Germline V gene data show CDR1 as DFQATT and CDR2 as SNEGSKA (reference sequence). The V end was cut by 0 bases, the J end by 13 bases, with 6 bases between. The CDR3 extends over 10 amino acids. The DNA of the CDR3 is TGCAGTGCTAGAGATTGGGGACTGTTTTTT. Residues: CSARDWGLFF.

V and J are TRBV9 and TRBJ1-6; TRBD1 aligns across 9 bases. J gave up 8 bases and V 2 bases, and 11 bases lay outside the gene matches. Germline lookup yields CDR1 SGDLS and CDR2 YYNGEE. This CDR3 contains 17 residues. The CDR3 coding sequence is TGTGCCAGCAGCGTCCTACCGGGACAGGGCGGTTATTCACCCCTCCACTTT. This gives the protein CASSVLPGQGGYSPLHF.

Ten or more counts support this clonotype. The J gene is TRBJ1-2, the V gene TRBV4-1; 9 bases map to TRBD1. Germline CDR1 reads MGHRA; CDR2 reads YSYEKL. Trimming cost V 3 bases and J 4 bases; bases outside gene matches: 6. This CDR3 spans 15 amino acids. CDR3 residues: CASSQAGTGPYGYTF. The CDR3 DNA follows: TGCGCCAGCAGCCAGGCCGGGACAGGGCCCTATGGCTACACCTTC.

The CDR3 is CASSAPAATEQFF. In DNA, the CDR3 is TGTGCCAGCAGCGCCCCCGCCGCAACTGAGCAGTTCTTC. V gene TRBV9 combines with J gene TRBJ2-1; D is unresolved. The CDR3 runs 13 residues. Trimming shortened V by 3 bases and J by 9 bases, and 13 bases separated the two germline ends. From germline, CDR1 is SGDLS and CDR2 YYNGEE.

V usage is TRBV19 and J usage is TRBJ2-1, with unresolved D. Per germline, CDR1 LNHDA and CDR2 SQIVND (reference sequence). Trimming removed 4 bases from V and 1 base from J, with 14 bases in between. This CDR3 spans 16 amino acids. CDR3 loop: CASSTVFTVSYNEQFF. CDR3 sequence (DNA): TGTGCCAGTAGTACCGTTTTTACAGTATCCTACAATGAGCAGTTCTTC.

This clonotype was counted ten times or more. This chain uses TRBV5-1 with TRBJ2-2; D possibly corresponds to TRBD1 (5 bases). Germline assignment: CDR1 SGHRS and CDR2 YFSETQ. The CDR3 is 14 amino acids. Trimming left V 9 bases short and J 1 base short, with 13 bases between. CDR3 coding DNA: TGCGCCACTTCGGACAAAATGAACACCGGGGAGCTGTTTTTT. Amino acids: CATSDKMNTGELFF.

This clonotype has at least ten counts. The V and J genes are TRBV18 and TRBJ1-2, with D possibly TRBD1 on 6 matching bases. Germline-derived CDR1 and CDR2 are KGHSH and LQKENI. Trimming pared 6 bases from V and 0 bases from J, leaving 11 bases between. This CDR3 has 14 residues. The CDR3 DNA sequence: TGTGCCAGCTCCCCCGACAGGCCTAACTATGGCTACACCTTC. Protein: CASSPDRPNYGYTF.

This clonotype was seen repeatedly, ten times or more. This chain links TRBV7-3 with TRBJ1-3; D not resolved. Looked up from germline, CDR1 is SGHTA and CDR2 is FQGTGA. The CDR3 loop spans 13 amino acids. Between the trimmed V and J ends, which lost 5 bases and 0 bases, there was a span of 5 bases. CDR3 residues: CASSQHSGNTIYF. The CDR3 region has the DNA TGTGCCAGCAGCCAACACTCTGGAAACACCATATATTTT.

This clonotype was seen a single time. The chain uses TRBV7-9 and TRBJ1-4; D gene unclear. Trimming pared 5 bases from V and 8 bases from J, leaving 12 bases between. CDR3 size: 13 residues. Germline assignment: CDR1 SEHNR and CDR2 FQNEAQ (reference sequence). The CDR3 is CASSPLGGEKLFF. The CDR3 DNA reads TGTGCCAGCAGCCCGCTGGGCGGAGAAAAACTGTTTTTT.

This clonotype was observed at least ten times. The chain is built from TRBV24-1 and TRBJ1-5, with D unclear. Trimming removed 6 bases from V and 1 base from J, with 9 bases in between. In germline, CDR1 is KGHDR, CDR2 SFDVKD. The CDR3 has 14 residues. The CDR3 loop is CATSRFRSNQPQHF. CDR3 in DNA: TGTGCCACCAGTCGTTTCCGGAGCAATCAGCCCCAGCATTTT.

This clonotype was observed at least ten times. The chain has TRBV3-1 and TRBJ1-5, with D tentatively TRBD1 (6 bases). V lost 3 bases to trimming and J lost 6 bases, with 12 bases between them. The V gene's germline CDR1 is LGHDT and CDR2 YNNKEL (reference sequence). The CDR3 loop spans 14 amino acids. For the CDR3, the DNA is TGTGCCAGCAGCCAGATGACAGGCGGTCAGCCCCAGCATTTT. The encoded protein is CASSQMTGGQPQHF.

Comment on this clonotype: Germline and junction disagree at one end, which may indicate a read error. The chain uses TRBV19 and TRBJ1-1; 9 bases line up with TRBD1. Germline V lookup: CDR1 LNHDA, CDR2 SQIVND (reference sequence). This CDR3 has 14 amino acids. CDR3 in amino acids: CTSSRDRVNTEAFF. CDR3 bases: TGTACCAGTAGTAGGGACAGGGTGAACACTGAAGCTTTCTTT.

V gene TRBV2 combines with J gene TRBJ2-3, with D hard to call. V lost 7 bases to trimming and J lost 2 bases, with 13 bases between them. CDR1 is SNHLY, CDR2 FYNNEI, per germline. The CDR3 loop spans 14 amino acids. In DNA form, the CDR3 reads TGTGCCAGCAACGAATGGGATATCACAGATACGCAGTATTTT. It translates to CASNEWDITDTQYF.

CDR3 residues: CATSRQGAGGELFF. The CDR3, as DNA: TGTGCCACCAGCAGACAGGGGGCAGGCGGGGAGCTGTTTTTT. The rearrangement joins TRBV15 to TRBJ2-2; 8 nucleotides line up with TRBD1. The CDR3 sequence is 14 residues long. Germline loops: CDR1 LNHNV, CDR2 YYDKDF (reference sequence). Unmatched junction bases numbered 3, after V lost 2 bases and J lost 7 bases. Supplemented by reference TRBV15 and TRBJ2-2, the full variable domain reads DAMVIQNPRYQVTQFGKPVTLSCSQTLNHNVMYWYQQKSSQAPKLLFHYYDKDFNNEADTPDNFQSRRPNTSFCFLDIRSPGLGDTAMYLCATSRQGAGGELFFGEGSRLTVL.

This clonotype was seen at least ten times. The V gene is TRBV7-9, the J gene TRBJ2-3, with 14 bases matching TRBD2. The CDR3 sequence is 16 residues long. The V gene end was trimmed by 5 bases and the J gene end by 1 base; junction bases not matched to a gene: 2. Per the germline V gene, CDR1 is SEHNR and CDR2 is FQNEAQ (reference sequence). The CDR3 DNA reads TGTGCCAGCAGCCCGGGACTAGCGGGGGGCACAGATACGCAGTATTTT. Translating gives CASSPGLAGGTDTQYF.

The rearrangement uses TRBV25-1 and TRBJ2-3, with TRBD2 identical over 7 bases. This CDR3 is built from 15 residues. Germline V gives CDR1 MGHDK, CDR2 SYGVNS. V lost 7 bases and J lost 0; bases outside the gene matches: 7. The CDR3 protein is CASMRVSGSTDTQYF. The CDR3 region has the DNA TGTGCCAGCATGAGGGTTAGCGGGAGCACAGATACGCAGTATTTT.

The sample holds a few counts of this clonotype. The V call is TRBV7-9, the J call TRBJ2-5; possibly TRBD1 or TRBD2 for D (5 bases each). Germline V gene sequence: CDR1 SEHNR, CDR2 FQNEAQ (reference sequence). Trimming cost V 4 bases and J 1 base, with 13 bases left between them. The CDR3 totals 15 residues. DNA for the CDR3: TGTGCCAGCAGCTACGCGACGGGGCTCCAAGAGACCCAGTACTTC. It specifies CASSYATGLQETQYF. The complete variable domain, with remaining parts taken from reference TRBV7-9 and TRBJ2-5, reads DTGVSQNPRHKITKRGQNVTFRCDPISEHNRLYWYRQTLGQGPEFLTYFQNEAQLEKSRLLSDRFSAERPKGSFSTLEIQRTEQGDSAMYLCASSYATGLQETQYFGPGTRLLVL.

CDR3 bases: TGTGCCAGCAGTTCACTGACTCAGACCCAGTACTTC. Its translation: CASSSLTQTQYF. The chain employs TRBV12-3 or TRBV12-4 and TRBJ2-5, with D uncertain. Trimming pared 4 bases from V and 6 bases from J, leaving 9 bases between. CDR3 length equals 12 residues.

The chain is built from TRBV2 and TRBJ2-7; D unclear. Germline V gene sequence: CDR1 SNHLY, CDR2 FYNNEI. The V end was cut by 5 bases, the J end by 0 bases, with 14 bases between. This CDR3 comprises 15 residues. The CDR3 is CASSLAHSSSYEQYF. The CDR3, as DNA: TGTGCCAGCAGTTTAGCTCATTCCAGCTCCTACGAGCAGTACTTC.

This clonotype has a handful of counts. The chain couples TRBV7-9 to TRBJ2-3, with D unclear. The CDR3 has 12 amino acids. The germline gives CDR1 SEHNR, CDR2 FQNEAQ (reference sequence). The V and J ends lost 5 bases and 4 bases respectively, with 7 bases between them. In nucleotides, the CDR3 is TGTGCCAGCAGCCCCGGTGCAGATACGCAGTATTTT. Translating gives CASSPGADTQYF.

This clonotype was found many times. The chain is built from TRBV18 and TRBJ2-5; D not resolved. The CDR3 has 14 amino acids. CDR1 is KGHSH, CDR2 LQKENI, per germline. Trimming pared 2 bases from V and 5 bases from J, leaving 12 bases between. CDR3 sequence reads: CASSPKAPGETQYF. The CDR3 bases are TGTGCCAGCTCACCAAAAGCGCCGGGTGAGACCCAGTACTTC. Variable domain in full (rest from reference TRBV18 and TRBJ2-5): NAGVMQNPRHLVRRRGQEARLRCSPMKGHSHVYWYRQLPEEGLKFMVYLQKENIIDESGMPKERFSAEFPKEGPSILRIQQVVRGDSAAYFCASSPKAPGETQYFGPGTRLLVL.

The chain combines TRBV3-1 with TRBJ2-2; TRBD1 matches 7 bases. V lost 5 bases, J lost 1 base, and 7 bases stayed unmatched. The CDR3 is 16 residues long. Germline values: CDR1 LGHDT, CDR2 YNNKEL (reference sequence). The CDR3 DNA reads TGTGCCAGCAGCAAAGGCCGGGACAGGAACACCGGGGAGCTGTTTTTT. This translates into CASSKGRDRNTGELFF.

There are a few counts of this clonotype. As DNA, the CDR3 is TGTGCCAGCAGCCACGGACAGGGGGCTGAAGCTTTCTTT. It is translated as CASSHGQGAEAFF. The chain has TRBV5-8 and TRBJ1-1, with 10 positions matching TRBD1. Germline assignment: CDR1 SGHTS and CDR2 YDEGEE. The CDR3 is made up of 13 amino acids. J was trimmed by 6 bases and V by 4 bases; bases with no gene match: 3.

Regarding this clonotype: Germline and junction disagree at one end, which may indicate a read error. This CDR3 is CASSLIGELFF. Written as DNA, the CDR3 is TGTGCCAGCAGTTTGATAGGGGAGCTGTTTTTT. The chain combines TRBV10-3 with TRBJ2-2; D uncertain. Germline CDR1 is ENHRY and CDR2 is SYGVKD. This CDR3 has 11 amino acids.

The sample holds many counts of this clonotype. The V and J genes are TRBV15 and TRBJ2-1, with TRBD2 matching over 8 bases. V shed 2 bases and J 6 bases; nucleotides not matched to a gene: 6. The germline CDR1 and CDR2 sequences are LNHNV and YYDKDF (reference sequence). The CDR3 extends over 15 amino acids. Written as DNA, the CDR3 is TGTGCCACCAGCAGACGTGGTAGCGGGATCAATGAGCAGTTCTTC. Its protein product is CATSRRGSGINEQFF.